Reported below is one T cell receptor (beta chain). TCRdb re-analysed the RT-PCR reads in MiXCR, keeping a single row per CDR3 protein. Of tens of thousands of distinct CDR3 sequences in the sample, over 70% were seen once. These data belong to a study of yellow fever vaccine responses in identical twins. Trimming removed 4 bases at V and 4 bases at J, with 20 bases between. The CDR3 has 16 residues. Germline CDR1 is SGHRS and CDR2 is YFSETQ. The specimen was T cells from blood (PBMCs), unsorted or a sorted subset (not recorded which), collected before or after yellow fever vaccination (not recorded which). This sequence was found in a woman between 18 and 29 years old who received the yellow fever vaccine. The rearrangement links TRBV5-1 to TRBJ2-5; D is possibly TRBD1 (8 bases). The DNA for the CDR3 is TGCGCCAGCAGCGGACAGGGAGGGCCCCTGCGAGAGACCCAGTACTTC. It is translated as CASSGQGGPLRETQYF.